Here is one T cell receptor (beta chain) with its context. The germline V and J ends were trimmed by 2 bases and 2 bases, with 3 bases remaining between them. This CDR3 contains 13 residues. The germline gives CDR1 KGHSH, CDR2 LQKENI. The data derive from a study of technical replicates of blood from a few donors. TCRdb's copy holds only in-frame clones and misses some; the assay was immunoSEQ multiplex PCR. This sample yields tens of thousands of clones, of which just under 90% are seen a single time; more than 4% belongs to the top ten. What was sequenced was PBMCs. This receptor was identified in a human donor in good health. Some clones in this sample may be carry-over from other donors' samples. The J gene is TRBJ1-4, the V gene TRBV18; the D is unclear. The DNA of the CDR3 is TGTGCCAGCTCACCAGCGACTAATGAAAAACTGTTTTTT. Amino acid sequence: CASSPATNEKLFF.